This TCR beta chain was retrieved from a study of identical twins. TCRdb redid the calling of the 5' RACE reads with MiXCR, one entry per CDR3 protein. Among 1.5 million to 2 million distinct CDR3 sequences listed, under 35% were seen once. Sequencing was performed on cord blood. The sequence came from a newborn girl in good health.

The CDR3 spells CSAAPAGASNQPQHF. The CDR3 region has the DNA TGCAGTGCCGCTCCGGCAGGGGCAAGCAATCAGCCCCAGCATTTT. This chain connects TRBV20-1 to TRBJ1-5, with TRBD1 as a possible D gene (6 bases). The V end was cut by 6 bases, the J end by 1 base, with 16 bases between. The germline V gene encodes CDR1 DFQATT and CDR2 SNEGSKA (reference sequence). This CDR3 has 15 residues.